The subject of this entry is one TCR beta chain. This clone's antigen is unknown. Base qualities are not recorded, but no much larger clone differs from it by a single base. TCRbeta CDR3 regions were amplified from genomic DNA by means of the immunoSEQ Assay, a bias-controlled multiplex PCR. Per the authors' processing: Within the assay, amplification of reference gene primers was used to estimate how many nucleated cells each sample contained. Sequence reads were collapsed and filtered to measure the absolute abundance of every unique TCRbeta CDR3 rearrangement. For each sample, productive Simpson clonality was calculated by taking the square root of Simpson's diversity index across productive rearrangements. Entries here come from immuneACCESS through TCRdb and include only in-frame sequences with V and J called. Some clones fail to appear in such tables; in the studies checked, an unresolved V gene covers under half of the shortfall, and the cause of the remainder is unknown. The V and J calls and clone size come from that table; D and trimming were worked out from the DNA. This sample gives 65,000 to 90,000 clones in total; nearly 90% of them show up just once. Jointly, the top ten make up approximately 8.9% of the sample.

Sequences SGHRS (CDR1) and YFSETQ (CDR2) are obtained from the germline V gene. The CDR3 runs 13 residues from the cysteine to the phenylalanine. Only CDR3 DNA is held: 39 bases, read in frame from base 1. Trimming at the junction amounts to 4 bases on V and 5 bases on J, and the germline ends lie 12 bases apart. This record comes from a study of blood T cell repertoires in COVID-19 (dated by TCRdb to the early 2020s). General notes on the study: Samples covering the acute and convalescent phases of COVID-19 were provided by collaborators in the United States, Italy and Spain. The material from the prospective study consisted of cDNA or gDNA derived from T cells, B-cell-depleted T cells, or PBMCs. The dataset comprised deeply sampled blood TCRbeta repertoires from subjects exposed to, actively infected with, or recovered from COVID-19. The repertoires were released in a freely available public database intended as a resource for research on the immune response to SARS-CoV-2. Samples were obtained from the ongoing ImmuneRACE study (first 160 participants) and from about 1,300 subjects provided by 6 global collaborators. A de-identified subject ID, COVID-19 status, age in years and sex were almost always included in the sample metadata. Where available, HLA class I and class II types were taken from metadata supplied by the sample provider and were not determined by assay-based typing.

Whole blood was collected in K2EDTA tubes by collaborating institutions according to the institutions' own protocols. Collaborator samples were shipped for TCRbeta analysis as frozen whole blood, isolated PBMCs, or DNA extracted from either sample type. Results and caveats for the whole study, not just this receptor: The quantity of clinical and demographic metadata differed by source and by participant and was supplied without curation.

The V and J genes are TRBV5-1 and TRBJ1-1; TRBD1 is a possible D gene, resting on 5 matching bases. The sequenced sample consisted of peripheral blood. This clonotype was obtained from a man in his fifties with acute or convalescent COVID-19. The CDR3 region reads CASSVGTSTEAFF. Here is the DNA: TGCGCCAGCAGCGTAGGGACTTCTACTGAAGCTTTCTTT.